A selection of T cell receptor beta chains follows, all from one sample in a study of Tregs in tolerant kidney transplant recipients. The table came from immunoSEQ multiplex PCR; TCRdb's copy has only in-frame clones and leaves some out. The table shows around 120,000 clones, with about 90% occurring only once. What was sequenced was CD4+ T cells from blood. These receptors were obtained from a human donor in good health. Each CDR3 is given with its conserved first and last residue. The D gene is left open where the match is weak. Size is omitted from some rows. Given values are once, few, many or a class for expanded clones.

NA	TRBV5-8	NA	TRBJ2-7	CASDTPQMATLTYEQYF	TGTGCCAGCGATACTCCTCAAATGGCAACCCTAACCTACGAGCAGTACTTC
TRBD2	TRBV29-1	once	TRBJ2-5	CSVEDTGGGETQYF	TGCAGCGTTGAAGACACGGGGGGAGGAGAGACCCAGTACTTC
TRBD2	TRBV5-8	NA	TRBJ2-5	CASTLTGTSVRETQYF	TGTGCCAGCACCCTCACCGGGACTAGCGTCCGGGAGACCCAGTACTTC
TRBD1	TRBV18	NA	TRBJ2-2	CASSRGTANTGELFF	TGTGCCAGCTCAAGAGGGACAGCTAACACCGGGGAGCTGTTTTTT
TRBD2	TRBV5-1	NA	TRBJ2-1	CASSLASGGPNEQFF	TGCGCCAGCAGCTTGGCTAGCGGGGGGCCAAATGAGCAGTTCTTC
TRBD1	TRBV30	NA	TRBJ2-7	CAWTVRDRSSYEQYF	TGTGCCTGGACCGTCCGGGACAGGAGCTCCTACGAGCAGTACTTC
NA	TRBV5-6	NA	TRBJ2-5	CASSGGGETQYF	TGTGCCAGCAGCGGAGGGGGGGAGACCCAGTACTTC
NA	TRBV7-8	NA	TRBJ2-5	CASSHETHRQGGEETQYF	TGTGCCAGCAGCCACGAAACCCACCGACAGGGAGGGGAAGAGACCCAGTACTTC
TRBD2	TRBV9	once	TRBJ2-7	CASSSPPSGGVQYF	TGTGCCAGCAGCTCACCCCCTAGCGGGGGGGTTCAGTACTTC
NA	TRBV4-1	NA	TRBJ1-6	CASSQRGGPLHF	TGCGCCAGCAGCCAAAGGGGCGGGCCCCTCCACTTT
NA	TRBV7-6	few	TRBJ2-2	CASSLVGGRELFF	TGTGCCAGCAGCTTAGTTGGAGGGAGGGAGCTGTTTTTT
TRBD2	TRBV7-9	NA	TRBJ2-3	CASSLGWTSGSDTQYF	TGTGCCAGCAGCTTAGGGTGGACTAGCGGATCAGATACGCAGTATTTT
NA	TRBV19	NA	TRBJ2-5	CASSMGPGTAQETQYF	TGTGCCAGTAGTATGGGCCCAGGGACGGCACAAGAGACCCAGTACTTC
NA	TRBV19	NA	TRBJ2-1	CASSVAGSSYNEQFF	TGTGCCAGTAGTGTGGCGGGGAGCTCCTACAATGAGCAGTTCTTC
TRBD1	TRBV7-2	NA	TRBJ1-1	CASSSQETGGTEAFF	TGTGCCAGCAGCTCCCAAGAGACAGGGGGCACTGAAGCTTTCTTT
TRBD1	TRBV5-6	once	TRBJ2-5	CASSLKGAWRIETQYF	TGTGCCAGCAGCTTGAAGGGGGCATGGAGGATCGAGACCCAGTACTTC
NA	TRBV21-1	NA	TRBJ2-7	CASSKAAAGKDEQYF	TGTGCCAGCAGCAAAGCGGCGGCGGGCAAGGACGAGCAGTACTTC
NA	TRBV11-2	NA	TRBJ2-3	CASSQTGVADTQYF	TGTGCCAGCAGCCAAACGGGGGTCGCAGATACGCAGTATTTT
TRBD2	TRBV19	once	TRBJ2-7	CASALAGEYYEQYF	TGTGCCAGCGCACTAGCGGGAGAATACTACGAGCAGTACTTC
TRBD1	TRBV10-1	few	TRBJ1-6	CASTEGTGMPLHF	TGCGCCAGCACCGAAGGGACAGGGATGCCCCTCCACTTT
TRBD1	TRBV14	NA	TRBJ2-1	CASSLGQGGYNEQFF	TGTGCCAGCAGCTTGGGACAGGGAGGTTACAATGAGCAGTTCTTC
NA	TRBV5-8	NA	TRBJ1-1	CASSVDTRNTEAFF	TGTGCCAGCAGCGTCGACACCCGGAACACTGAAGCTTTCTTT
NA	TRBV4-1	few	TRBJ1-1	CASSQRRGNMNTEAFF	TGCGCCAGCAGCCAAAGGCGGGGGAATATGAACACTGAAGCTTTCTTT
NA	TRBV19	NA	TRBJ2-1	CASSTGRGPPSYNEQFF	TGTGCCAGTAGTACGGGGCGCGGCCCCCCCTCCTACAATGAGCAGTTCTTC
NA	TRBV19	NA	TRBJ2-3	CASSIGSMWTDTQYF	TGTGCCAGTAGTATAGGAAGTATGTGGACAGATACGCAGTATTTT
NA	TRBV5-6	NA	TRBJ1-5	CASSVRWGNQPQHF	TGTGCCAGCAGCGTACGTTGGGGCAATCAGCCCCAGCATTTT
TRBD1	TRBV2	NA	TRBJ2-2	CASSKDGQGATGELFF	TGTGCCAGCAGCAAAGATGGACAGGGGGCAACCGGGGAGCTGTTTTTT
NA	TRBV4-2	NA	TRBJ2-1	CASSQERATEQFF	TGTGCCAGCAGCCAAGAACGCGCTACTGAGCAGTTCTTC
NA	TRBV5-1	NA	TRBJ1-1	CASSPYADRLDTEAFF	TGCGCCAGCAGCCCTTATGCCGACAGGCTGGACACTGAAGCTTTCTTT
NA	TRBV5-4	NA	TRBJ2-7	CASSLRGYEQYF	TGTGCCAGCAGCTTAAGGGGCTACGAGCAGTACTTC
NA	TRBV6-6	NA	TRBJ1-2	CASSYSGSRDGYTF	TGTGCCAGCAGTTACTCCGGGAGCAGGGATGGCTACACCTTC
NA	TRBV30	NA	TRBJ1-3	CAWNTARGPGNTIYF	TGTGCCTGGAACACTGCGCGAGGGCCCGGAAACACCATATATTTT
NA	TRBV10-1	NA	TRBJ2-1	CASSERSDSYNEQFF	TGCGCCAGCAGTGAGAGGAGCGATTCCTACAATGAGCAGTTCTTC
NA	TRBV21-1	once	TRBJ1-1	CASSPGRGPMNTEAFF	TGTGCCAGCAGCCCCGGGCGGGGGCCCATGAACACTGAAGCTTTCTTT
TRBD1	TRBV7-9	NA	TRBJ2-1	CASSTRQGSYNEQFF	TGTGCCAGCAGCACTCGACAGGGCTCCTACAATGAGCAGTTCTTC
NA	TRBV29-1	NA	TRBJ1-1	CSVVLGIEAFF	TGCAGCGTTGTGCTGGGAATTGAAGCTTTCTTT
NA	TRBV5-3	NA	TRBJ1-5	CARSPGRAKVPQHF	TGTGCCAGAAGCCCAGGTAGGGCCAAGGTGCCCCAGCATTTT
NA	TRBV11-2	NA	TRBJ2-3	CASSTQSVLDTQYF	TGTGCCAGCAGCACGCAGTCTGTCCTAGATACGCAGTATTTT
NA	TRBV7-2	NA	TRBJ2-7	CASSPPTLTLREQYF	TGTGCCAGCAGCCCGCCGACTCTAACCCTCCGCGAGCAGTACTTC
NA	TRBV7-3	NA	TRBJ1-4	CASSLGPNEKLFF	TGTGCCAGCAGCTTAGGGCCTAATGAAAAACTGTTTTTT
NA	TRBV7-9	NA	TRBJ2-7	CASSLPGPYEQYF	TGTGCCAGCAGCTTGCCGGGTCCCTACGAGCAGTACTTC
NA	TRBV20-1	NA	TRBJ1-1	CSATTETEAFF	TGCAGTGCCACGACAGAAACTGAAGCTTTCTTT
TRBD2	TRBV4-1	NA	TRBJ2-7	CASSIGLAGSYEQYF	TGCGCCAGCAGCATCGGACTAGCGGGGTCCTACGAGCAGTACTTC
NA	TRBV7-2	NA	TRBJ2-3	CASSTKGRDQRDTQYF	TGTGCCAGCAGCACAAAGGGGCGGGACCAAAGGGATACGCAGTATTTT
NA	TRBV7-5	NA	TRBJ1-2	CARTRPWGYTF	TGTGCCAGAACCCGGCCTTGGGGCTACACCTTC
TRBD1	TRBV19	NA	TRBJ2-2	CASSDEGTGNGELFF	TGTGCCAGTAGTGATGAAGGGACAGGGAACGGGGAGCTGTTTTTT
TRBD1	TRBV4-1	NA	TRBJ1-2	CASSPYSAQGGDYGYTF	TGCGCCAGCAGCCCATATTCGGCACAGGGGGGGGACTATGGCTACACCTTC
NA	TRBV6-1	few	TRBJ1-1	CASKWNTEAFF	TGTGCCAGCAAGTGGAACACTGAAGCTTTCTTT
TRBD1	TRBV27	NA	TRBJ1-2	CASSSAGTGGYGYTF	TGTGCCAGCAGTTCCGCCGGGACAGGGGGCTATGGCTACACCTTC
NA	TRBV11-1	NA	TRBJ2-7	CASSLGGVPYEQYF	TGTGCCAGCAGCTTAGGCGGGGTCCCCTACGAGCAGTACTTC
NA	TRBV7-9	NA	TRBJ1-1	CASSLEGGTEAFF	TGTGCCAGCAGCTTAGAGGGGGGGACTGAAGCTTTCTTT
NA	TRBV29-1	NA	TRBJ1-5	CSVETALSRTQHF	TGCAGCGTTGAGACAGCCCTCTCAAGGACCCAGCATTTT